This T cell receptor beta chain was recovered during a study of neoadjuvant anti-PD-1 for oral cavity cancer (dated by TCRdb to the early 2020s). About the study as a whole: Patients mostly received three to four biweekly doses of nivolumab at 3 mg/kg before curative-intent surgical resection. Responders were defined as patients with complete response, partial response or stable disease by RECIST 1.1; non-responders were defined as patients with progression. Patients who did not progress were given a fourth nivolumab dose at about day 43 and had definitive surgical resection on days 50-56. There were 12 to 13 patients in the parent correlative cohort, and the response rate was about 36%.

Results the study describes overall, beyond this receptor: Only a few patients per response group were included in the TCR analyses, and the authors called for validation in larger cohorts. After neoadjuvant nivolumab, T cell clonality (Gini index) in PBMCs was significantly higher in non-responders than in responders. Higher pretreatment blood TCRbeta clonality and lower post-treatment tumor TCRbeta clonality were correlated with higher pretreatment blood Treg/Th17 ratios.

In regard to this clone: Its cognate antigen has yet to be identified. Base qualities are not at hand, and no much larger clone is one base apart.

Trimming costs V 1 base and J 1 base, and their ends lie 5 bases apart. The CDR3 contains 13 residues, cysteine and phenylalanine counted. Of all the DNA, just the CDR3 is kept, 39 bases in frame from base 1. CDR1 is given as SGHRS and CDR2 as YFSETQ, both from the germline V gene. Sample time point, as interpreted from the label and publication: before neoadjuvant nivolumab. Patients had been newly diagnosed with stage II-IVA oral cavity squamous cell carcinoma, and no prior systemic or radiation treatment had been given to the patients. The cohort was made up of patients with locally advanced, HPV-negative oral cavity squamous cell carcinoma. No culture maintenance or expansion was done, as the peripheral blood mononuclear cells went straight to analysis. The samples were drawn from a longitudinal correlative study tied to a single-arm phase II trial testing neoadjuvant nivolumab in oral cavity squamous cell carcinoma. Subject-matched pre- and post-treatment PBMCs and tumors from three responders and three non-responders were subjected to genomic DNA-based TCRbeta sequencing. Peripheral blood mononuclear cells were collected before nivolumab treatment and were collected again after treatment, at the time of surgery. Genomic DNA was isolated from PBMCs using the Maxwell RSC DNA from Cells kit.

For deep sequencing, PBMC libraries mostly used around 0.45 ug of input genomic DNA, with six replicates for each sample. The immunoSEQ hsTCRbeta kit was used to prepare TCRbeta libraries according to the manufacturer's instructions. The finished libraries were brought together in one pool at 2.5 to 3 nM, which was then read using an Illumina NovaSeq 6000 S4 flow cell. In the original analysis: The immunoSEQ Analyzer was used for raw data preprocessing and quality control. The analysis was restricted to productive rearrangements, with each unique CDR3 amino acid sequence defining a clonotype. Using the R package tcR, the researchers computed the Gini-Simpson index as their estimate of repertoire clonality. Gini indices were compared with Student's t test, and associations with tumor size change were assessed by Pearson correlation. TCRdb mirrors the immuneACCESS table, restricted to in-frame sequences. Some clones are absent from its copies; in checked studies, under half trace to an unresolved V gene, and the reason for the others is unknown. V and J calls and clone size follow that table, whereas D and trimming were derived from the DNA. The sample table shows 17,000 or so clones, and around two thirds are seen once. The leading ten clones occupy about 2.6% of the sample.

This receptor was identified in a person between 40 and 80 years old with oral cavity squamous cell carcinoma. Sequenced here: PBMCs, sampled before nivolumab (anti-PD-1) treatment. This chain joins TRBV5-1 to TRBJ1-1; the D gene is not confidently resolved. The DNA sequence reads TGCGCCAGCAGCTTGCTCACGAACACTGAAGCTTTCTTT. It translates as CASSLLTNTEAFF. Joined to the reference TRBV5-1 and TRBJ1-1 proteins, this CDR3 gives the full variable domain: KAGVTQTPRYLIKTRGQQVTLSCSPISGHRSVSWYQQTPGQGLQFLFEYFSETQRNKGNFPGRFSGRQFSNSRSEMNVSTLELGDSALYLCASSLLTNTEAFFGQGTRLTVV.